The clone carrying this T cell receptor (beta chain) was observed a single time. Germline CDR1 SGHTA, CDR2 FQGTGA. The CDR3 totals 14 residues. V dropped 2 bases and J dropped 2 bases, with 7 bases sitting between them. Profiling relied on immunoSEQ multiplex PCR, and the TCRdb table lists in-frame clones only, not all of them. The data show 110,000 to 150,000 clones, with 85% to 95% seen just once and over 7.5% held by the top ten. The sample originates from a study of T cell responses to AZD1222 COVID-19 vaccine. Source: peripheral blood, taken on day 0 of AZD1222 vaccination. The TCR was taken from an adult in good health. The rearrangement joins TRBV7-3 to TRBJ2-1; D might be TRBD1 (5 bases). The CDR3 DNA is TGTGCCAGCAGCTTAGACAGCACCTACAATGAGCAGTTCTTC. It is translated as CASSLDSTYNEQFF.